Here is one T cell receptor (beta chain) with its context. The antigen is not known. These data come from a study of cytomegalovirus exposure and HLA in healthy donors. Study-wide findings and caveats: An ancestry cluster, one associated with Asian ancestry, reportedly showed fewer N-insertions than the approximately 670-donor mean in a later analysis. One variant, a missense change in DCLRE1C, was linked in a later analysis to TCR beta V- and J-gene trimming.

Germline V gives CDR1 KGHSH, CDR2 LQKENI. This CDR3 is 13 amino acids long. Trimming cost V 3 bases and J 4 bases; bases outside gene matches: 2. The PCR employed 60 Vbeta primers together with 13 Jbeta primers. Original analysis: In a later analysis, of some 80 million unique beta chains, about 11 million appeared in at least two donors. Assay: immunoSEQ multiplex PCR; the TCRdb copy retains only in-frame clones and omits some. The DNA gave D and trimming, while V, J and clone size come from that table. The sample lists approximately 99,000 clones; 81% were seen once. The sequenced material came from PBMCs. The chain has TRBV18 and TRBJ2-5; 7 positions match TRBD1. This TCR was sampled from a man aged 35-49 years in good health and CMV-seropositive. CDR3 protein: CASSPTGAETQYF. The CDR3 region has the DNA TGTGCCAGCTCACCTACAGGGGCAGAGACCCAGTACTTC.